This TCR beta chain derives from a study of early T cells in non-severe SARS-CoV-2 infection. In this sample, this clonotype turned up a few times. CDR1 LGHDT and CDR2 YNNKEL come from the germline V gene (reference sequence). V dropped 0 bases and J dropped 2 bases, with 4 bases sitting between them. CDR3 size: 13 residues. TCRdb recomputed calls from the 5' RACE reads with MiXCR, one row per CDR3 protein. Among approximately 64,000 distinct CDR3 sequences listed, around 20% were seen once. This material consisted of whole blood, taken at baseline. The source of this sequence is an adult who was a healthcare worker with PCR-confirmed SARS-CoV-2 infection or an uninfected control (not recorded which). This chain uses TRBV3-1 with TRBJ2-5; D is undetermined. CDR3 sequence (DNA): TGTGCCAGCAGCCAAGATGGACAAGAGACCCAGTACTTC. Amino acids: CASSQDGQETQYF.